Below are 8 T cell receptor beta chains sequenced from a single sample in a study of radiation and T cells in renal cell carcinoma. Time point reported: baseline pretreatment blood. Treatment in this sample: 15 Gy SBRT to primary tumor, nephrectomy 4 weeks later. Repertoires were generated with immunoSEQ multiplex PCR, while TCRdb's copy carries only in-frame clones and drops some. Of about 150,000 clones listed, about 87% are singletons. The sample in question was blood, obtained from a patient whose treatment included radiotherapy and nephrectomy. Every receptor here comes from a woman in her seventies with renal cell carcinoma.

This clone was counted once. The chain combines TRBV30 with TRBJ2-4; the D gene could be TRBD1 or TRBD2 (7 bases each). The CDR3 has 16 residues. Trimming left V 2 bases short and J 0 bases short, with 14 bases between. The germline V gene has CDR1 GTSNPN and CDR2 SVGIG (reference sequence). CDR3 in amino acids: CAWSSGGGRAKNIQYF. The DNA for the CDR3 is TGTGCCTGGAGTTCAGGGGGGGGTAGAGCCAAAAACATTCAGTACTTC.

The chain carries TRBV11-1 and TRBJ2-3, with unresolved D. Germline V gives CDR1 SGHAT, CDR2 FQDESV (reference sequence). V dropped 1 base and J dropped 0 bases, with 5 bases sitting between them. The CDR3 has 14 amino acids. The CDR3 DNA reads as TGTGCCAGCAGCTTAGATCCTAGCACAGATACGCAGTATTTT. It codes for CASSLDPSTDTQYF. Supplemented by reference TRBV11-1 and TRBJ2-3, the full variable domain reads EAEVAQSPRYKITEKSQAVAFWCDPISGHATLYWYRQILGQGPELLVQFQDESVVDDSQLPKDRFSAERLKGVDSTLKIQPAELGDSAMYLCASSLDPSTDTQYFGPGTRLTVL.

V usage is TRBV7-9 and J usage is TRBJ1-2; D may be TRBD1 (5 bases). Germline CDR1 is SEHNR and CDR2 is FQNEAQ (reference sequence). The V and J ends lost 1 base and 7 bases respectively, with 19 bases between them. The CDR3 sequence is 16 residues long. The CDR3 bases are TGTGCCAGCAGCTTAGGAAATGGGGGTAAAAGTCGTGGCTACACCTTC. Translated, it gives CASSLGNGGKSRGYTF.

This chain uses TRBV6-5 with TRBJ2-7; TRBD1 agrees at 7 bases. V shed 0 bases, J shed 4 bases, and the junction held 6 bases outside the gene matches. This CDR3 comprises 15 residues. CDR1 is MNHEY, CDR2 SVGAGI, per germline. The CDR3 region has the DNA TGTGCCAGCAGTTACTCGGGACAGCCCAAATACGAGCAGTACTTC. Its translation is CASSYSGQPKYEQYF.

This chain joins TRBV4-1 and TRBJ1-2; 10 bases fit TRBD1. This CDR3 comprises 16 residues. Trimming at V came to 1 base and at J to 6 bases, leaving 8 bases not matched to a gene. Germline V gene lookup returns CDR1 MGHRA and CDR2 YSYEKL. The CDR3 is CASSQAKRTGGHGYTF. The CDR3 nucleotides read TGCGCCAGCAGCCAAGCCAAGAGGACAGGGGGGCATGGCTACACCTTC.

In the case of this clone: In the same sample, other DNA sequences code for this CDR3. CDR3 in amino acids: CASSLGTGGNNSPLHF. The CDR3 DNA reads TGTGCCAGCAGCCTAGGGACAGGGGGCAATAATTCACCCCTCCACTTT. The chain recombines TRBV7-2 with TRBJ1-6; 12 positions match TRBD1. Trimming at V came to 5 bases and at J to 5 bases, leaving 4 bases not matched to a gene. The CDR3 loop spans 16 amino acids. Per the germline V gene, CDR1 is SGHTA and CDR2 is FQGNSA.

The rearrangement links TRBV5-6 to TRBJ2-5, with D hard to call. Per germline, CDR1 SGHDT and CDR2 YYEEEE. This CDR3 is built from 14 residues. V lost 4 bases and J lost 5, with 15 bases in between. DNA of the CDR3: TGTGCCAGCAGCCGACGGACGTTTGCGGAGACCCAGTACTTC. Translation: CASSRRTFAETQYF. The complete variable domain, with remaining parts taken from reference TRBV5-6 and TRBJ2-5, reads DAGVTQSPTHLIKTRGQQVTLRCSPKSGHDTVSWYQQALGQGPQFIFQYYEEEERQRGNFPDRFSGHQFPNYSSELNVNALLLGDSALYLCASSRRTFAETQYFGPGTRLLVL.

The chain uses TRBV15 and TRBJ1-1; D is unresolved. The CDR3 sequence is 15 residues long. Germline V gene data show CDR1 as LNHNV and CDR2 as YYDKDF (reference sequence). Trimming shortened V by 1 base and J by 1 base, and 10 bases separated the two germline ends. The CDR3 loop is CATSRGALKNTEAFF. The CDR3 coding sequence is TGTGCCACCAGCAGAGGTGCACTTAAGAACACTGAAGCTTTCTTT.